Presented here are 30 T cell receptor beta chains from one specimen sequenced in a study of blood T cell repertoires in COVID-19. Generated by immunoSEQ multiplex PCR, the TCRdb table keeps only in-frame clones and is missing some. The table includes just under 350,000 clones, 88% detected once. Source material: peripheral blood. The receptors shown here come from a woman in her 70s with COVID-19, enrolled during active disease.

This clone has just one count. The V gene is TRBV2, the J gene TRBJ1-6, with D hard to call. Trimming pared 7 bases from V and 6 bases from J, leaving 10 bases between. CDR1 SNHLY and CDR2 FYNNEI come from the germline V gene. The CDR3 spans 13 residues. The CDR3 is CASNPGINSPLHF. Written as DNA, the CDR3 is TGTGCCAGCAATCCGGGGATTAATTCACCCCTCCACTTT.

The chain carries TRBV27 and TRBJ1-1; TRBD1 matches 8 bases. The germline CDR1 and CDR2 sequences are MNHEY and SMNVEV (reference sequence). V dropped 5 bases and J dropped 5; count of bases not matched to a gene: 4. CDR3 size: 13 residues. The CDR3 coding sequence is TGTGCCAGCAGTCCCGACAGGGGTACTGAAGCTTTCTTT. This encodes CASSPDRGTEAFF.

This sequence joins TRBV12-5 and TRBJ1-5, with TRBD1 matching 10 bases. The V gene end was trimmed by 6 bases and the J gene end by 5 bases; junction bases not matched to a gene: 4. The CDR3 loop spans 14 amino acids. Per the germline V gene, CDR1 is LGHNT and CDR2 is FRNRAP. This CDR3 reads CASGAGTGDQPQHF. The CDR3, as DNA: TGTGCTAGTGGCGCCGGGACAGGGGATCAGCCCCAGCATTTT. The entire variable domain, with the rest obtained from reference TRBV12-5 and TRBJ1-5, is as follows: DARVTQTPRHKVTEMGQEVTMRCQPILGHNTVFWYRQTMMQGLELLAYFRNRAPLDDSGMPKDRFSAEMPDATLATLKIQPSEPRDSAVYFCASGAGTGDQPQHFGDGTRLSIL.

CDR3 in DNA: TGTGCCAGCAGCTGGCCCGGGGGGGCAGCAAGGGAGCTGTTTTTT. It specifies CASSWPGGAARELFF. J is TRBJ2-2 and V is TRBV5-6, with 8 nucleotides matching TRBD2. CDR3 length: 15 amino acids. Trimming removed 3 bases from V and 9 bases from J; junction bases left unmatched: 10. Germline-derived CDR1 and CDR2 are SGHDT and YYEEEE.

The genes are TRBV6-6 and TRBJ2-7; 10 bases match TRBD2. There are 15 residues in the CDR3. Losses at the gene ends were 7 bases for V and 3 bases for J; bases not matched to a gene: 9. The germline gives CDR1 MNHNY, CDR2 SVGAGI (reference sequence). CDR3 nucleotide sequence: TGTGCCAGCACTCAAGGTTTAGCGGGGGGCTACGAGCAGTACTTC. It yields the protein CASTQGLAGGYEQYF.

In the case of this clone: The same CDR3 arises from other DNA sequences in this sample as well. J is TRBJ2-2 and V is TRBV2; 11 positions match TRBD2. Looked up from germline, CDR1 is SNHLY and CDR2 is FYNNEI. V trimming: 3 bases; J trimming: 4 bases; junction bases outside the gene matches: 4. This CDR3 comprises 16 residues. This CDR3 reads CASSELAGGSTGELFF. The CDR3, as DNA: TGTGCCAGCAGTGAGCTAGCGGGGGGAAGCACCGGGGAGCTGTTTTTT.

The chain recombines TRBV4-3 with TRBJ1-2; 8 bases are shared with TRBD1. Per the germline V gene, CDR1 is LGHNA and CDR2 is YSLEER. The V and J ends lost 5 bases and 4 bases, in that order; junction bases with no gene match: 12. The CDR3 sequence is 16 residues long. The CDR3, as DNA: TGCGCCAGCAGCGCTCACGGCAGACAGGGGTCCTATGGCTACACCTTC. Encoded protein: CASSAHGRQGSYGYTF.

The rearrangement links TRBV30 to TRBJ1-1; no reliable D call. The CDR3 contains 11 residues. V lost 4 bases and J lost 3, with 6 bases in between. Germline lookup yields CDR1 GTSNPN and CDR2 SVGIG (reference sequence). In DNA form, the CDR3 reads TGTGCCTGGACCGAGGACACTGAAGCTTTCTTT. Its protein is CAWTEDTEAFF. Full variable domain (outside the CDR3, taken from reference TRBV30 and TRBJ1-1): SQTIHQWPATLVQPVGSPLSLECTVEGTSNPNLYWYRQAAGRGLQLLFYSVGIGQISSEVPQNLSASRPQDRQFILSSKKLLLSDSGFYLCAWTEDTEAFFGQGTRLTVV.

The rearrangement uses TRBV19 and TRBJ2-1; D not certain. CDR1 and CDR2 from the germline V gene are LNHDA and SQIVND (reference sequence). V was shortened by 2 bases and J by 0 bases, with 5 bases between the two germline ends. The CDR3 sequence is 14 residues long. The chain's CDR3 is CASSILSSYNEQFF. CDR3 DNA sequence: TGTGCCAGTAGTATACTGAGCTCCTACAATGAGCAGTTCTTC.

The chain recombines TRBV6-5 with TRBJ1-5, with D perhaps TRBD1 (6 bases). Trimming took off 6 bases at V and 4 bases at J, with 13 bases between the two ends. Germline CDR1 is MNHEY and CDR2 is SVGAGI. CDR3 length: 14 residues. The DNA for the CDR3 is TGTGCCAGCAGCCCGTACAGGGCTAATCAGCCCCAGCATTTT. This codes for CASSPYRANQPQHF.

The CDR3 region has the DNA TGTGCCATTCAGGGGGGCTACGAGCAGTACTTC. Residues: CAIQGGYEQYF. The gene calls are TRBV28 and TRBJ2-7, with a tentative D call TRBD1 (7 bases). This CDR3 is built from 11 residues. From germline, CDR1 is MDHEN and CDR2 SYDVKM. V was cut by 10 bases and J by 3 bases, with 10 bases left in between.

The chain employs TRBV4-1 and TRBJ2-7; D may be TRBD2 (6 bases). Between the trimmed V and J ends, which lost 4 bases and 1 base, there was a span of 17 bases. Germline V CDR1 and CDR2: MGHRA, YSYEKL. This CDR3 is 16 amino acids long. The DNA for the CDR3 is TGCGCCAGCAGCCCGCGGGGCGAGGGTAAGTCCTACGAGCAGTACTTC. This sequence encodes CASSPRGEGKSYEQYF.

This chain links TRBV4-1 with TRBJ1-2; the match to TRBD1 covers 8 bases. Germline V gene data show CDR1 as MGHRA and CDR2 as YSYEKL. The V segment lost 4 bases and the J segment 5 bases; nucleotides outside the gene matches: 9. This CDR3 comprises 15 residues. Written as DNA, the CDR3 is TGCGCCAGCAGCCCGTGGACAGGGTTTTTATATGGCTACACCTTC. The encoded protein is CASSPWTGFLYGYTF.

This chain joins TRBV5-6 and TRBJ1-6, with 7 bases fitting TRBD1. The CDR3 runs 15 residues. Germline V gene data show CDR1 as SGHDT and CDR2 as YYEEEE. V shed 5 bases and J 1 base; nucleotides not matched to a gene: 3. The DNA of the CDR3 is TGTGCCAGCAGTTTGACAGGGTCCTATAATTCACCCCTCCACTTT. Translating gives CASSLTGSYNSPLHF. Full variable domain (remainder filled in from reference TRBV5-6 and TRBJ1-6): DAGVTQSPTHLIKTRGQQVTLRCSPKSGHDTVSWYQQALGQGPQFIFQYYEEEERQRGNFPDRFSGHQFPNYSSELNVNALLLGDSALYLCASSLTGSYNSPLHFGNGTRLTVT.

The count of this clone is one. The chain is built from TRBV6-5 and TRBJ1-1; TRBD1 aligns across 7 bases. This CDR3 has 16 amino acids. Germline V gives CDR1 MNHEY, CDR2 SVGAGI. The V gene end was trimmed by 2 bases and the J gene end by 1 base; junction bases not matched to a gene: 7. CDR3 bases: TGTGCCAGCAGTTACGGTTTAGGGGGCCCGAACACTGAAGCTTTCTTT. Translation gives CASSYGLGGPNTEAFF.

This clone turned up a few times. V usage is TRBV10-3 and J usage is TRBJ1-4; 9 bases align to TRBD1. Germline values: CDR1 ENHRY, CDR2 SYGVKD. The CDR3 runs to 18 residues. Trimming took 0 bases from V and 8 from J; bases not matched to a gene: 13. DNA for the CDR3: TGTGCCATCAGTGAGTCGAGTTCGGACGGGACAGGGAGGGAAAAACTGTTTTTT. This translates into CAISESSSDGTGREKLFF.

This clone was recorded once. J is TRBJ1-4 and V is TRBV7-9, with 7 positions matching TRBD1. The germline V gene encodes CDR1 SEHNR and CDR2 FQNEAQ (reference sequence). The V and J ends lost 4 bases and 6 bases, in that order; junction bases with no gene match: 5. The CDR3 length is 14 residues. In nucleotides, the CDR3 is TGTGCCAGCAGCTCGACAGGGTGGTATGAAAAACTGTTTTTT. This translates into CASSSTGWYEKLFF.

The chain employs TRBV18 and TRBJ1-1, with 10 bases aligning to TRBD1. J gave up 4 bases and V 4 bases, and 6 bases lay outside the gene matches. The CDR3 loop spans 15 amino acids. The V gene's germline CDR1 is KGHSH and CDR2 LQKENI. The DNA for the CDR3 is TGTGCCAGCTCACGACGGGACAGGGGACTCACTGAAGCTTTCTTT. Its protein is CASSRRDRGLTEAFF.

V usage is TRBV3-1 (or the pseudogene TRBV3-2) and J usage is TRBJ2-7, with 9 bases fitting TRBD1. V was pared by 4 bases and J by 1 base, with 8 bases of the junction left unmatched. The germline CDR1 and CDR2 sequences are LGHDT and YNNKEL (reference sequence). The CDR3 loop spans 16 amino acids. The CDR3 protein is CASSPRVGQGSYEQYF. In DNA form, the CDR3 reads TGTGCCAGCAGCCCAAGGGTGGGACAGGGATCCTACGAGCAGTACTTC.

The CDR3 sequence is CASSEPLRGSNYEQYF. The DNA of the CDR3 is TGTGCCAGCAGTGAACCCCTTAGGGGAAGTAACTACGAGCAGTACTTC. The chain carries TRBV6-1 and TRBJ2-7; the D gene is possibly TRBD1 (5 bases). The V end lost 2 bases, the J end lost 3 bases, and 17 bases lay between the germline ends. Germline assignment: CDR1 MNHNS and CDR2 SASEGT. The CDR3 is 16 residues long.

CDR3 coding DNA: TGTGCCAGCAGTGTTGGAGTGGGCGGGGAGCTGTTTTTT. Translating gives CASSVGVGGELFF. The chain links TRBV2 to TRBJ2-2; unclear D gene. Germline loops: CDR1 SNHLY, CDR2 FYNNEI. The CDR3 is 13 residues long. V lost 4 bases, J lost 7 bases, and 10 bases lay in between.

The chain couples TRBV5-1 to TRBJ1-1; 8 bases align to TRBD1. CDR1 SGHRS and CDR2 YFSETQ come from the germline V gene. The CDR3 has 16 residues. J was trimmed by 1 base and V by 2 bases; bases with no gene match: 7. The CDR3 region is CASSFSSTGANTEAFF. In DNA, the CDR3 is TGCGCCAGCAGCTTTTCCTCGACAGGGGCGAACACTGAAGCTTTCTTT.

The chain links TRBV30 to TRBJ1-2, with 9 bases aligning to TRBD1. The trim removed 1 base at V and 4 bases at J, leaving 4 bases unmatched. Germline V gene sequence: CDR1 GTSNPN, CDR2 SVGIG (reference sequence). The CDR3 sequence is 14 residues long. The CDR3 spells CAWSGTGGLYGYTF. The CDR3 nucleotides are TGTGCCTGGAGTGGTACAGGGGGCCTCTATGGCTACACCTTC.

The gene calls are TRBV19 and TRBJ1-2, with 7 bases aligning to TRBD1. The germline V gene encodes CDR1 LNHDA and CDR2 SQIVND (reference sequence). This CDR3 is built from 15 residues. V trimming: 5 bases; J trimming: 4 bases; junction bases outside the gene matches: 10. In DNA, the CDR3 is TGTGCCAGTAGTGTAGGGACAGCAGTCTTCTATGGCTACACCTTC. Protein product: CASSVGTAVFYGYTF.

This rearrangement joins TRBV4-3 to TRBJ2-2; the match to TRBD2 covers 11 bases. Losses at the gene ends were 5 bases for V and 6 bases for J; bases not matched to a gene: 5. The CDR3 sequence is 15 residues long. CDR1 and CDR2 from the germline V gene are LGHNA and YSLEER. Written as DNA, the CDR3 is TGCGCCAGCAGCTTTAGCGGGGGGGCCGCCGGGGAGCTGTTTTTT. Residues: CASSFSGGAAGELFF.

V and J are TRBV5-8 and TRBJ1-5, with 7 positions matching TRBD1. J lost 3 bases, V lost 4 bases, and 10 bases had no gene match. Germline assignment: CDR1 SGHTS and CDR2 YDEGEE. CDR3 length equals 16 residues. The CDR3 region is CASSGLGQKINQPQHF. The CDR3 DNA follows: TGTGCCAGCAGCGGCCTGGGACAGAAGATCAATCAGCCCCAGCATTTT.

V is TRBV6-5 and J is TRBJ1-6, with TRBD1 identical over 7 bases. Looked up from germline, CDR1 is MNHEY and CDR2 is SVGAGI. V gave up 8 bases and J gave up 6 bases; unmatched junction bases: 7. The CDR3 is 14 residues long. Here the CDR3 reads CASVAQGGNSPLHF. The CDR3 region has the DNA TGTGCCAGCGTCGCCCAGGGGGGTAATTCACCCCTCCACTTT.

The CDR3 DNA sequence: TGTGCCACCAGTGATTTGCGAGAGACCCAGTACTTC. It encodes CATSDLRETQYF. The V and J genes are TRBV24-1 and TRBJ2-5; D gene uncertain. V was cut by 0 bases and J by 4 bases, with 2 bases left in between. The CDR3 extends over 12 amino acids. Germline CDR1 is KGHDR and CDR2 is SFDVKD.

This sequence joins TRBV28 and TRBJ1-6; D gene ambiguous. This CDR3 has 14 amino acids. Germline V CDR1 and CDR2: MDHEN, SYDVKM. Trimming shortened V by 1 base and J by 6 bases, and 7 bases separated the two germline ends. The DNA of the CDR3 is TGTGCCAGCAGTTTATTCGGGGTTAATTCACCCCTCCACTTT. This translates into CASSLFGVNSPLHF.

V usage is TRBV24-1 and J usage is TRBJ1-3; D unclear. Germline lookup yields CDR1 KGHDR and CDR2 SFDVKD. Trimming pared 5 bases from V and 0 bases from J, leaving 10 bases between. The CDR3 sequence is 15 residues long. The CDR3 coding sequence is TGTGCCACCAGTGGGTCGGAGGGCTCTGGAAACACCATATATTTT. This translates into CATSGSEGSGNTIYF.